Below, one T cell receptor beta chain is given with its context. The treatment is: 19 received Ad26.COV2.S at low or high dose, single or two shots; roughly five received placebo; per-sample allocation not given. Samples were taken on day 63 after the first vaccine or placebo injection. The study used a vaccine consisting of an Ad26 vector that expressed Wuhan-strain SARS-CoV-2 spike. The sample belongs to a study of Ad26.COV2.S vaccination and SARS-CoV-2 variants. Germline V gene lookup returns CDR1 GTSNPN and CDR2 SVGIG (reference sequence). The CDR3 spans 15 residues. V lost 2 bases to trimming and J lost 1 base, with 12 bases between them. Sequencing was performed with immunoSEQ multiplex PCR; in TCRdb, only in-frame clones are kept and a portion is missing. The sample records a few hundred thousand clones, around 87% being singletons.

The chain joins TRBV30 to TRBJ1-5, with a weak D call TRBD1 (6 bases). The receptor's source is a person aged 18-60 years who received the Ad26.COV2.S COVID-19 vaccine or a placebo. Sequences were derived from peripheral blood, sampled in a trial of Ad26.COV2.S vaccine versus placebo. The chain's CDR3 is CAWSRGGVSNQPQHF. The CDR3 coding sequence is TGTGCCTGGAGTAGGGGGGGTGTGAGCAATCAGCCCCAGCATTTT. Full variable domain (missing parts from reference TRBV30 and TRBJ1-5): SQTIHQWPATLVQPVGSPLSLECTVEGTSNPNLYWYRQAAGRGLQLLFYSVGIGQISSEVPQNLSASRPQDRQFILSSKKLLLSDSGFYLCAWSRGGVSNQPQHFGDGTRLSIL.